The next 31 T cell receptor beta chains were all read from a single sample in a study of shared clonotypes between healthy human individuals. Profiling relied on immunoSEQ multiplex PCR, and the TCRdb table lists in-frame clones only, not all of them. The sample consists of some 690,000 clones, about 90% of them appearing once. Sequencing was done on a sample of memory CD8+ T cells from PBMCs. Subset meaning: CD45RO+ cells pooled with CCR7-negative TemRA cells. The receptor set was obtained from a man between 18 and 29 years old in good health. Some clones in this sample may be carry-over from other donors' samples.

The chain combines TRBV28 with TRBJ2-2; TRBD2 is a possible D gene (5 bases). The CDR3 runs 13 residues. Germline values: CDR1 MDHEN, CDR2 SYDVKM. Deletions cut 5 bases from V and 7 bases from J, with 11 bases between. CDR3 bases: TGTGCCAGCAGTCAACCGGGGAACGGGGAGCTGTTTTTT. Amino acids: CASSQPGNGELFF.

The gene calls are TRBV15 and TRBJ2-6; D is perhaps TRBD1 (6 bases). This CDR3 has 15 residues. Germline-derived CDR1 and CDR2 are LNHNV and YYDKDF (reference sequence). V lost 6 bases to trimming and J lost 0 bases, with 9 bases between them. DNA of the CDR3: TGTGCCACCAGTAAGGACAGCTCTGGGGCCAACGTCCTGACTTTC. Its translation is CATSKDSSGANVLTF.

V is TRBV5-5 and J is TRBJ2-5; D perhaps matches TRBD2 (6 bases). Near its end, the DNA agrees better with TRBJ2-7, so the J call may be wrong. The CDR3 has 15 amino acids. Germline values: CDR1 SGHKS, CDR2 YYEKEE (reference sequence). CDR3 DNA: TGTGCCAGCAGCCCTGCTCGGGGGAACTCCTACGAGCAGTACTTC. Residues: CASSPARGNSYEQYF.

The chain uses TRBV10-3 and TRBJ1-5; 11 bases agree with TRBD1. Per germline, CDR1 ENHRY and CDR2 SYGVKD. Trimming removed 2 bases from V and 5 bases from J; junction bases left unmatched: 5. CDR3 size: 16 residues. CDR3 nucleotides: TGTGCCATCAGTGAGCCGGGACAGGGGGGGGATCAGCCCCAGCATTTT. Translating it yields CAISEPGQGGDQPQHF.

V and J are TRBV6-1 and TRBJ2-7, with TRBD1 matching over 7 bases. Per the germline V gene, CDR1 is MNHNS and CDR2 is SASEGT. Trimming at V came to 4 bases and at J to 6 bases, leaving 12 bases not matched to a gene. This CDR3 spans 15 amino acids. CDR3 in DNA: TGTGCCAGCAGTGTGGCGACAGGGTTTTTTCTCGAGCAGTACTTC. Translating gives CASSVATGFFLEQYF.

The CDR3 DNA reads as TGTGCCAGCAGCTTAGACGGCGGGCATATCTACAATGAGCAGTTCTTC. Protein sequence: CASSLDGGHIYNEQFF. The J gene is TRBJ2-1, the V gene TRBV7-2; possibly TRBD2 for D (5 bases). Deletions cut 1 base from V and 3 bases from J, with 13 bases between. The CDR3 consists of 16 residues. The germline V gene encodes CDR1 SGHTA and CDR2 FQGNSA.

The J gene is TRBJ2-1, the V gene TRBV7-9; 10 nucleotides line up with TRBD2. Germline trimming cut 5 bases from V and 9 bases from J; bases unmatched to any gene: 7. The CDR3 extends over 14 amino acids. CDR1 and CDR2 from the germline V gene are SEHNR and FQNEAQ (reference sequence). The CDR3 is CASSGSGRVFEQFF. CDR3 coding DNA: TGTGCCAGCAGCGGGAGCGGGAGGGTGTTTGAGCAGTTCTTC.

V and J are TRBV6-5 and TRBJ1-1, with 7 bases aligning to TRBD1. This CDR3 spans 15 amino acids. Germline loops: CDR1 MNHEY, CDR2 SVGAGI. Losses at the gene ends were 5 bases for V and 3 bases for J; bases not matched to a gene: 9. CDR3 sequence (DNA): TGTGCCAGCAGTGCCAGGGGGGATCTTCACACTGAAGCTTTCTTT. Translating gives CASSARGDLHTEAFF.

V and J are TRBV9 and TRBJ2-5; D is ambiguous. Between the trimmed V and J ends, which lost 0 bases and 0 bases, there was a span of 9 bases. Germline V gene sequence: CDR1 SGDLS, CDR2 YYNGEE. The CDR3 sequence is 15 residues long. The CDR3 sequence is CASSVAGNYQETQYF. As DNA, the CDR3 is TGTGCCAGCAGCGTAGCCGGCAATTACCAAGAGACCCAGTACTTC.

The V gene is TRBV2, the J gene TRBJ1-5; 8 nucleotides agree with TRBD1. V dropped 8 bases and J dropped 5; count of bases not matched to a gene: 8. This CDR3 has 14 residues. CDR1 is SNHLY and CDR2 is FYNNEI in the germline V gene. CDR3 sequence (DNA): TGTGCCAGCCAATGGACAGGGTCGGATCAGCCCCAGCATTTT. Translation: CASQWTGSDQPQHF.

V is TRBV6-1 and J is TRBJ2-7, with D hard to call. Per germline, CDR1 MNHNS and CDR2 SASEGT. Trimming took off 3 bases at V and 13 bases at J, with 4 bases between the two ends. This CDR3 region has 8 residues. The CDR3 sequence: CASSDGYF. The CDR3 DNA reads TGTGCCAGCAGTGATGGTTACTTC.

The V gene is TRBV4-3, the J gene TRBJ2-2, with 7 positions matching TRBD1. The V gene's germline CDR1 is LGHNA and CDR2 YSLEER. Trimming took 0 bases from V and 5 from J; bases not matched to a gene: 15. The CDR3 is 19 residues long. This chain's CDR3 is CASSQDPLTGLSNTGELFF. CDR3 bases: TGCGCCAGCAGCCAAGACCCGTTGACAGGGCTTAGTAATACCGGGGAGCTGTTTTTT.

The V call is TRBV7-7, the J call TRBJ2-5; D is undetermined. The CDR3 has 13 amino acids. Germline CDR1 SSHAT, CDR2 FNYEAQ (reference sequence). V lost 2 bases, J lost 3 bases, and 7 bases lay in between. The CDR3 loop is CASSLIREETQYF. The DNA for the CDR3 is TGTGCCAGCAGCTTAATCCGCGAAGAGACCCAGTACTTC.

This clone was observed once. The chain employs TRBV18 and TRBJ2-3; D is possibly TRBD2 (5 bases). The CDR3 sequence is 15 residues long. Trimming removed 3 bases at V and 0 bases at J, with 10 bases between. Germline V gives CDR1 KGHSH, CDR2 LQKENI. This CDR3 reads CASSPSSSSTDTQYF. CDR3 coding DNA: TGTGCCAGCTCACCCTCTAGCTCTAGCACAGATACGCAGTATTTT.

This clone appeared a single time. This chain connects TRBV5-1 to TRBJ2-1, with 9 nucleotides matching TRBD1. Germline V gene lookup returns CDR1 SGHRS and CDR2 YFSETQ. This CDR3 contains 15 residues. The junction had 2 bases not matched to a gene; V was cut back by 4 bases and J by 0 bases. The CDR3 region has the DNA TGCGCCAGCAGCGGGGACAGGGCCTCCTACAATGAGCAGTTCTTC. Translation gives CASSGDRASYNEQFF.

This rearrangement joins TRBV11-2 to TRBJ1-1; 7 bases agree with TRBD1. From germline, CDR1 is SGHAT and CDR2 FQNNGV. This CDR3 comprises 16 residues. After removal of 6 bases from V and 4 bases from J, the junction contained 14 bases not matched to a gene. The CDR3 sequence: CASRPDRVFFSTEAFF. DNA of the CDR3: TGTGCCAGCAGACCCGACAGGGTCTTTTTTAGCACTGAAGCTTTCTTT.

The rearrangement joins TRBV9 to TRBJ1-1; D is unclear. Germline V gene data show CDR1 as SGDLS and CDR2 as YYNGEE. The CDR3 sequence is 16 residues long. V lost 2 bases and J 2 bases, leaving 16 bases between the germline ends. Here the CDR3 reads CASSVTPERVNTEAFF. Here the CDR3 DNA reads TGTGCCAGCAGCGTGACCCCCGAAAGGGTAAACACTGAAGCTTTCTTT.

The chain has TRBV11-3 and TRBJ2-2, with D maybe TRBD1 (6 bases). Germline V gives CDR1 SGHNT, CDR2 YENEEA. Between the trimmed V and J ends, which lost 10 bases and 0 bases, there was a span of 9 bases. The CDR3 consists of 13 residues. In DNA, the CDR3 is TGTGCCACGAGACAGGCGAACACCGGGGAGCTGTTTTTT. Protein sequence: CATRQANTGELFF.

The chain has TRBV27 and TRBJ1-2, with D unclear. Trimming cost V 2 bases and J 3 bases, with 7 bases left between them. The CDR3 is 13 amino acids. CDR1 MNHEY and CDR2 SMNVEV come from the germline V gene (reference sequence). This CDR3 is CASSLGLYYGYTF. The CDR3 DNA reads as TGTGCCAGCAGTTTAGGGCTGTACTATGGCTACACCTTC.

This chain links TRBV4-1 with TRBJ2-5, with a weak D call TRBD2 (5 bases). The CDR3 has 15 residues. Germline V lookup: CDR1 MGHRA, CDR2 YSYEKL. The V and J ends lost 1 base and 4 bases respectively, with 13 bases between them. This CDR3 reads CASSQVTKLGETQYF. For the CDR3, the DNA is TGCGCCAGCAGCCAAGTGACTAAACTGGGAGAGACCCAGTACTTC.

The chain has TRBV28 and TRBJ1-1, with 8 bases identical to TRBD1. Germline V gene sequence: CDR1 MDHEN, CDR2 SYDVKM. The CDR3 runs 14 residues. The V gene end was trimmed by 6 bases and the J gene end by 1 base; junction bases not matched to a gene: 4. As DNA, the CDR3 is TGTGCCAGCAGCCCAGGACAGGGGAACACTGAAGCTTTCTTT. It yields the protein CASSPGQGNTEAFF.

The chain couples TRBV9 to TRBJ1-2, with D maybe TRBD1 (5 bases). This CDR3 comprises 16 residues. Germline values: CDR1 SGDLS, CDR2 YYNGEE. V dropped 0 bases and J dropped 4 bases, with 16 bases sitting between them. Here the CDR3 reads CASSVEGRGPSYGYTF. CDR3 bases: TGTGCCAGCAGCGTAGAGGGGAGGGGACCCAGCTATGGCTACACCTTC.

The chain employs TRBV28 and TRBJ2-1, with no clear D. Trimming took off 10 bases at V and 7 bases at J, with 38 bases between the two ends. This CDR3 region has 20 residues. Per the germline V gene, CDR1 is MDHEN and CDR2 is SYDVKM. The CDR3 sequence is CATSRAVPSWLNGEVNEQFF. DNA for the CDR3: TGTGCCACCTCAAGAGCCGTCCCGTCCTGGCTAAACGGTGAGGTTAATGAGCAGTTCTTC.

The chain employs TRBV25-1 and TRBJ2-3; 7 bases match TRBD2. The CDR3 consists of 16 residues. Germline V gives CDR1 MGHDK, CDR2 SYGVNS. Unmatched junction bases numbered 13, after V lost 1 base and J lost 9 bases. CDR3 in amino acids: CASSESGAGVLGTQYF. The CDR3 nucleotides read TGTGCCAGCAGTGAATCGGGCGCGGGAGTCTTGGGGACGCAGTATTTT.

This clone is a singleton in its sample. The gene calls are TRBV28 and TRBJ2-7; 8 bases match TRBD1. Germline V gene data show CDR1 as MDHEN and CDR2 as SYDVKM. The ends lost 7 bases at V and 4 bases at J; junction bases unmatched: 12. This CDR3 has 15 residues. The CDR3 loop is CASTSLGQGTYEQYF. The CDR3 DNA follows: TGTGCCAGCACCTCCTTAGGACAGGGAACATACGAGCAGTACTTC.

The J gene is TRBJ1-5, the V gene TRBV10-1; D unresolved. Trimming left V 3 bases short and J 3 bases short, with 0 bases between. From germline, CDR1 is WNHNN and CDR2 SYGVQD (reference sequence). This CDR3 region has 11 residues. The CDR3 DNA is TGCGCCAGCAGTGACAATCAGCCCCAGCATTTT. Its protein is CASSDNQPQHF.

Note on this clone: Other DNA sequences within the sample encode an identical CDR3. V gene TRBV19 combines with J gene TRBJ1-1; no clear D. This CDR3 has 13 amino acids. Per the germline V gene, CDR1 is LNHDA and CDR2 is SQIVND (reference sequence). The V and J ends lost 3 bases and 1 base respectively, with 6 bases between them. CDR3 DNA: TGTGCCAGTAGTATCGCGAGGAACACTGAAGCTTTCTTT. This gives the protein CASSIARNTEAFF.

This chain connects TRBV7-9 to TRBJ1-1; no firm D call. Germline V gene data show CDR1 as SEHNR and CDR2 as FQNEAQ (reference sequence). Between the trimmed V and J ends, which lost 5 bases and 3 bases, there was a span of 16 bases. The CDR3 sequence is 15 residues long. CDR3 sequence (DNA): TGTGCCAGCAGCCGACCGGGAGCTTCGGACACTGAAGCTTTCTTT. It is translated as CASSRPGASDTEAFF.

The DNA of the CDR3 is TGTGCCAGCAGTTTATCGACCCCTAACAATGAGCAGTTCTTC. Residues: CASSLSTPNNEQFF. This chain connects TRBV27 to TRBJ2-1; no firm D call. Per germline, CDR1 MNHEY and CDR2 SMNVEV (reference sequence). The CDR3 has 14 amino acids. The ends were cut back, 0 bases at V and 5 bases at J, with 8 bases in the middle.

Concerning this clone itself: The sample carries other DNA sequences with the same CDR3. The rearrangement joins TRBV9 to TRBJ1-5; D is unresolved. The CDR3 runs to 13 residues. Germline assignment: CDR1 SGDLS and CDR2 YYNGEE. V was shortened by 0 bases and J by 4 bases, with 5 bases between the two germline ends. The chain's CDR3 is CASSVVPNQPQHF. CDR3 nucleotides: TGTGCCAGCAGCGTAGTGCCGAATCAGCCCCAGCATTTT. Supplemented by reference TRBV9 and TRBJ1-5, the full variable domain reads DSGVTQTPKHLITATGQRVTLRCSPRSGDLSVYWYQQSLDQGLQFLIQYYNGEERAKGNILERFSAQQFPDLHSELNLSSLELGDSALYFCASSVVPNQPQHFGDGTRLSIL.

The rearrangement joins TRBV27 to TRBJ2-2, with TRBD2 matching 9 bases. CDR1 is MNHEY, CDR2 SMNVEV, per germline (reference sequence). CDR3 size: 19 residues. V trimming: 5 bases; J trimming: 5 bases; junction bases outside the gene matches: 18. The CDR3 is CASSPRGSGRSSSTGELFF. As DNA, the CDR3 is TGTGCCAGCAGTCCCCGGGGGAGCGGGAGGTCCTCGAGTACCGGGGAGCTGTTTTTT.